This entry is about one T cell receptor (beta chain). Of the isolated RNA, all was reverse transcribed, and so the sequenced material was expressed TCRB transcripts. Clones were read by immunoSEQ multiplex PCR, and TCRdb kept only the in-frame ones, dropping some. The sample comprises approximately 160,000 clones, 7.5% to 10% of which are singletons, and 2% to 2.5% rests with the top ten. These data are taken from a study of beta chain features in type 1 diabetes. This CDR3 contains 11 residues. Trimming pared 4 bases from V and 1 base from J, leaving 3 bases between. In germline, CDR1 is GTSNPN, CDR2 SVGIG (reference sequence).

The V and J genes are TRBV30 and TRBJ2-3; D not resolved. This clonotype was obtained from a woman aged 18-29 years in good health. The sequenced material came from central memory CD4+ T cells from blood. CDR3 sequence (DNA): TGTGCCTGGATAGGCACAGATACGCAGTATTTT. Translating gives CAWIGTDTQYF.